This TCR beta chain appears in the sequencing data of a study of regulatory T cells in long-lasting Graves disease. As for the study in general: Less than 3 months of antithyroid drugs had been taken by newly diagnosed Graves' patients. Study-wide points: Persistent patients shared some 2,900 public clonotypes among themselves. Newly diagnosed patients shared fewer, at some 970. Patients with persistent disease showed a bias toward TRBV28, TRBJ1-2 and TRBJ2-5.

Per the germline V gene, CDR1 is MNHEY and CDR2 is SMNVEV (reference sequence). The CDR3 sequence is 17 residues long. V lost 6 bases to trimming and J lost 4 bases; unmatched junction nucleotides: 15. In building TCR beta libraries, iRepertoire HTBI primers were used together with Arm-PCR of CDR3 regions. One entry per CDR3 protein, called by TCRdb with MiXCR from the multiplex PCR reads. The sample lists 250,000 to 400,000 distinct CDR3 sequences; 18% were seen once. Time point: newly diagnosed GD, antithyroid drugs for less than 3 months. Construction of the TCR library relied on RNA isolated from PBMCs. In each case, Graves' disease was diagnosed per American Thyroid Association guidelines. This clonotype was counted at least ten times. Antigen specificity is unknown.

The chain joins TRBV27 to TRBJ2-5; TRBD1 matches at 9 bases. The specimen comprised peripheral blood mononuclear cells (PBMCs), sampled at new diagnosis, from a patient treated with antithyroid drugs. The TCR sequence derives from a female donor with Graves disease. In DNA form, the CDR3 reads TGTGCCAGCAGCTACCATCCCGGGACAGGGTGGTTAGAGACCCAGTACTTC. This sequence encodes CASSYHPGTGWLETQYF.